This TCR beta chain is drawn from a study of CD8 T cells in ankylosing spondylitis. Study-level results: There was a TCR beta motif, made of fewer than 10 highly homologous variants, that appeared characteristic of ankylosing spondylitis blood. There was reportedly significant enrichment of clones that were disease-linked in matched ankylosing spondylitis synovial fluid. Prior literature has documented some motif variants in synovial fluid and blood from reactive arthritis.

With molecular barcodes, quantitative 5'-RACE was used to make the TCR beta libraries. TCRdb re-analysed the 5' RACE reads in MiXCR, keeping a single row per CDR3 protein. The sample shows 200,000 to 300,000 distinct CDR3 sequences, 8.6% of them seen only once. This CDR3 contains 14 residues. Germline V lookup: CDR1 LNHDA, CDR2 SQIVND (reference sequence). The ends were cut back, 3 bases at V and 7 bases at J, with 13 bases in the middle. This clonotype was seen many times. Its target is not known. What was sequenced was blood, either unsorted or a sorted T cell fraction (not recorded which). The clonotype was recovered from a male donor with ankylosing spondylitis or in good health (not recorded which). The rearrangement joins TRBV19 to TRBJ2-1, with D possibly matching TRBD2 (7 bases). CDR3 sequence: CASSIGGAGNEQFF. The DNA for the CDR3 is TGTGCCAGTAGTATTGGGGGGGCGGGTAATGAGCAGTTCTTC. Based on the CDR3 plus reference TRBV19 and TRBJ2-1, the full variable domain is DGGITQSPKYLFRKEGQNVTLSCEQNLNHDAMYWYRQDPGQGLRLIYYSQIVNDFQKGDIAEGYSVSREKKESFPLTVTSAQKNPTAFYLCASSIGGAGNEQFFGPGTRLTVL.